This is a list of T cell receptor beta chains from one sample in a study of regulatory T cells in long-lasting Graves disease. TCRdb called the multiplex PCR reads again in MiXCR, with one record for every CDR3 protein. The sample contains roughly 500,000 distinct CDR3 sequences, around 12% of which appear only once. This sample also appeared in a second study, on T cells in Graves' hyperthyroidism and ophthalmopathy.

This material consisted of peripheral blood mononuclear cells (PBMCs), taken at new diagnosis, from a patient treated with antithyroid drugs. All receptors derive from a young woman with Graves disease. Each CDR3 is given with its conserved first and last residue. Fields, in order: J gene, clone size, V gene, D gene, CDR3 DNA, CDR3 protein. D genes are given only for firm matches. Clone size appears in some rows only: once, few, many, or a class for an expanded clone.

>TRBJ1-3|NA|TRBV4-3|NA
TGCGCCAGCAGCCAACGCGGCGGGGACACCATATATTTT
CASSQRGGDTIYF
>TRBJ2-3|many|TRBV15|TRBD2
TGTGCCACCAGCAGAGATCGGGGGGGCACAGATACGCAGTATTTT
CATSRDRGGTDTQYF
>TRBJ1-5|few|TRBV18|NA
TGTGCCAGCTCACCGGACGGGGGCAATCAGCCCCAGCATTTT
CASSPDGGNQPQHF
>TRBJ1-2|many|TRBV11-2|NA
TGTGCCAGCAGCTGGGGGGCGTTTGGCTACACCTTC
CASSWGAFGYTF
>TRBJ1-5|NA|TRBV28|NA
TGTGCCAGCAGTTTTACAGGGAGTCAGCCCCAGCATTTT
CASSFTGSQPQHF
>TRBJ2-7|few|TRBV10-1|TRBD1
TGCGCCAGCAGTGAGTCGTTAGGGACAGGGAACTACGAGCAGTACTTC
CASSESLGTGNYEQYF
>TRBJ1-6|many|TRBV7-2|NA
TGTGCCAGCAGCGAGTATAATTCACCCCTCCACTTT
CASSEYNSPLHF
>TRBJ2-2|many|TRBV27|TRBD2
TGTGCCAGCAGTCCATCCTCGACTAGCGGGAGGGGTACCGGGGAGCTGTTTTTT
CASSPSSTSGRGTGELFF
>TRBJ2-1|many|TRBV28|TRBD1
TGTGCCAGCAACCGGGACAGGGTAAACAATGAGCAGTTCTTC
CASNRDRVNNEQFF
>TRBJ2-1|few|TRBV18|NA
TGTGCCAGCTCACCTTCGAGAGGGGATAAGAATGAGCAGTTCTTC
CASSPSRGDKNEQFF
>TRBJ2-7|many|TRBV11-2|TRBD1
TGTGCCAGCAGACAACAGGGGATCCACGAGCAGTACTTC
CASRQQGIHEQYF
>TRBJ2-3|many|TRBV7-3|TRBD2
TGTGCCAGCAGCTTAACCCGGACTAGCGGGACAGATACGCAGTATTTT
CASSLTRTSGTDTQYF
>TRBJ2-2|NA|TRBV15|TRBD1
TGTGCCACCAGCACCTATTCCAGGGGGAATACAGGGGAGCTGTTTTTT
CATSTYSRGNTGELFF
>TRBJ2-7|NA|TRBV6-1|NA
TGTGCCAGCAGGCGGTTGCACCCTTACTACGAGCAGTACTTC
CASRRLHPYYEQYF
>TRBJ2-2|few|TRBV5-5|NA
TGTGCCAGCAGCCCCCAGGGTTTTAGTAGCACCGGGGAGCTGTTTTTT
CASSPQGFSSTGELFF
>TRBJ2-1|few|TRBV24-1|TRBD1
TGTGCCACCAGTGATTTTATGGGACAGGGGCTGGAAGGGCAGTTCTTC
CATSDFMGQGLEGQFF
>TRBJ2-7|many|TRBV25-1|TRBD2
TGTGCCAGCTCCCGGGGGGGGCTGCTTTCCTACGAGCAGTACTTC
CASSRGGLLSYEQYF
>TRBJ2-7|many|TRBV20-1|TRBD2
TGCAGTGCTAGAGATGGAAGGGAGGGAAAAGCCTACGAGCAGTACTTC
CSARDGREGKAYEQYF
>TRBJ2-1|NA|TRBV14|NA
TGTGCCAGCAGCCTCAGGGACCTCTCCTACAATGAGCAGTTCTTC
CASSLRDLSYNEQFF
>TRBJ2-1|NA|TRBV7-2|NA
TGTGCCAGCAGCTTACATAGAGCGCCCAATGAGCAGTTCTTC
CASSLHRAPNEQFF
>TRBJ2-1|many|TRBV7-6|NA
TGTGCCAGCAGCTTACAAGGAGCGGATTACAATGAGCAGTTCTTC
CASSLQGADYNEQFF
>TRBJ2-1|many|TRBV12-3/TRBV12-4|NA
TGTGCCAGCAGTTTAGCGGGAGGATTTCATGAGCAGTTCTTC
CASSLAGGFHEQFF
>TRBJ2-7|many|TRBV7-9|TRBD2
TGTGCCAGCAGCCCAGCGGGAGGATCCTACGAGCAGTACTTC
CASSPAGGSYEQYF
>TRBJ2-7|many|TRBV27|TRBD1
TGTGCCAGCAAGGGGGCGAATTACGAGCAGTACTTC
CASKGANYEQYF
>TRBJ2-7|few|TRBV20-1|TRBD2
TGCAGTGCTAGAGGGGGTGGACTAGTCTTCACGCAGTACTTC
CSARGGGLVFTQYF
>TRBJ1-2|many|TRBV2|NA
TGTGCCAGCAGTGATAAGGCCCCTTATGGCTACACCTTC
CASSDKAPYGYTF
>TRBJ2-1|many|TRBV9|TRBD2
TGTGCCAGCAGCCTACGGGAGGGCCTCCACAATGAGCAGTTCTTC
CASSLREGLHNEQFF
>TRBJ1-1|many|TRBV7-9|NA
TGTGCCAGCAGCCCACAGGAGAACACTGAAGCTTTCTTT
CASSPQENTEAFF
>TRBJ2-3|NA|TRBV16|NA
TGTGCCAGCAGCCAATCCCTGGGCCCCGTCATGACAGATACGCAGTATTTT
CASSQSLGPVMTDTQYF
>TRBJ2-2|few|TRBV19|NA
TGTGCCAGTAGTATAGAGAGCTTTGAGACCGGGGAGCTGTTTTTT
CASSIESFETGELFF
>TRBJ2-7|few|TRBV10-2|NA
TGCGCCAGCAGTGACTCGGAGACAAACTACGAGCAGTACTTC
CASSDSETNYEQYF
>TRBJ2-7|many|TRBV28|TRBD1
TGTGCCAGCAGATCCCCCACAGGGGGCTCCTACGAGCAGTACTTC
CASRSPTGGSYEQYF
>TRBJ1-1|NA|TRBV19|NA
TGTGCCAGTAGTTCTCGGGCGCCGGCGGGGACTTTCTTT
CASSSRAPAGTFF
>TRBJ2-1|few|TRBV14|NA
TGTGCCAGCAGCCGAGGGGGAGCGTATTCGAGCTCCTACAATGAGCAGTTCTTC
CASSRGGAYSSSYNEQFF
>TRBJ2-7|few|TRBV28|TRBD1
TGTGCCAGCAGTTTTCCCGGACAGGGGGCTTCCGAGCAGTACTTC
CASSFPGQGASEQYF
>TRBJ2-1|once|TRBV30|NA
TGTGCCTGGGAAAAACGCAAGGGAAGATTAGACGAGCAGTTCTTC
CAWEKRKGRLDEQFF
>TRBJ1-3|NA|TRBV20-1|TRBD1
TGCAGTGCCGACGGACAGGAGGGGAACACCATATATTTT
CSADGQEGNTIYF
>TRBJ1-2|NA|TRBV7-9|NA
TGTGCCAGCAGCGCTTTGAGTGAGGAGGAAGGCTACACCTTC
CASSALSEEEGYTF
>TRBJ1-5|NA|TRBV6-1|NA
TGTGCCAGCAGTGAAGCGCGTCGGACAGTACCTCAGCCCCAGCATTTT
CASSEARRTVPQPQHF
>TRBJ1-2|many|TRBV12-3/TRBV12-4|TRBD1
TGTGCCAGCAGGACGGACAGGAACTATGGCTACACCTTC
CASRTDRNYGYTF
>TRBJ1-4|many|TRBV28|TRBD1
TGTGCCAGCAGTCCCCGGACAGGGATAGAAAAACTGTTTTTT
CASSPRTGIEKLFF
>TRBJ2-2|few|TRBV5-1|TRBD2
TGCGCCAGCAGCTTGTCTAGCGGAAACACCGGGGAGCTGTTTTTT
CASSLSSGNTGELFF
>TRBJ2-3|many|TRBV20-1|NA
TGCAGTGCTATGGGATGGGTGTCCCTTTCAGATACGCAGTATTTT
CSAMGWVSLSDTQYF
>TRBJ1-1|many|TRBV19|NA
TGTGCCAGTAGTATACGAGAGAACACTGAAGCTTTCTTT
CASSIRENTEAFF
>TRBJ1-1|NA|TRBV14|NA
TGTGCCAGCAGCCAAGAGGGAGTGATCACTGAAGCTTTCTTT
CASSQEGVITEAFF
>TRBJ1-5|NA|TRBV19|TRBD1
TGTGCCAGTAGTACAGGGGGTTGGGGCAATCAGCCCCAGCATTTT
CASSTGGWGNQPQHF
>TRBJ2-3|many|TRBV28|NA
TGTGCCAGCAGTTTATTCGGCGGACCTAGCACAGATACGCAGTATTTT
CASSLFGGPSTDTQYF
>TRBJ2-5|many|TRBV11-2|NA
TGTGCCAGCAGCACCAGTAGGGGGGGCAAGACCCAGTACTTC
CASSTSRGGKTQYF
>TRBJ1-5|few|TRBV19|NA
TGTGCCAGCGCCGGGACACATAGCGATCAGCCCCAGCATTTT
CASAGTHSDQPQHF
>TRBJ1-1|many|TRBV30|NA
TGTGCCTGGAGCCTCCGTTCCCTCGGGGTAACTGAAGCTTTCTTT
CAWSLRSLGVTEAFF
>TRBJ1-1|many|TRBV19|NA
TGTGCCAGTAGTATAGGGGACAAGACTGAAGCTTTCTTT
CASSIGDKTEAFF
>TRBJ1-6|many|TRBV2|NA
TGTGCCAACTCACGGGACTTCGGTAATTCACCCCTCCACTTT
CANSRDFGNSPLHF
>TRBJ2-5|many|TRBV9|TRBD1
TGTGCCAGCAGCGTAGGGGACAGGGGCACCGGAGAGACCCAGTACTTC
CASSVGDRGTGETQYF
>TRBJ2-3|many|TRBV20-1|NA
TGCAGTGCTAGAGTTTATCAGGCAGGCGTGTTCACAGATACGCAGTATTTT
CSARVYQAGVFTDTQYF
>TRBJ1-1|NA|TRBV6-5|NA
TGTGCCAGCAGTTCCGCGGCAGGGGCTTATTTTTCGGTAGCTTTCTTT
CASSSAAGAYFSVAFF
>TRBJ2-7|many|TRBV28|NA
TGTGCCAGCAGGGCAAGCGGACTCGGAGTAGGCGAGCAGTACTTC
CASRASGLGVGEQYF
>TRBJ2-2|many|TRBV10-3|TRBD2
TGTGCCATCCCCCTAGCGGGAGGAAGCGGGGAGCTGTTTTTT
CAIPLAGGSGELFF
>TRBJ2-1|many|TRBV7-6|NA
TGTGCCAGCAGCTTAGGTGCTGCATCCGAGCAGTTCTTC
CASSLGAASEQFF
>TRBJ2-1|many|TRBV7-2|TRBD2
TGTGCCAGCAGCTTTCCGTCCACCTACCTAGCGGGAGAATACAATGAGCAGTTCTTC
CASSFPSTYLAGEYNEQFF
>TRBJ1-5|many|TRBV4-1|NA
TGCGCCAGCAGCCAAGTTCTAGGCGCAGGGAAGAATCAGCCCCAGCATTTT
CASSQVLGAGKNQPQHF